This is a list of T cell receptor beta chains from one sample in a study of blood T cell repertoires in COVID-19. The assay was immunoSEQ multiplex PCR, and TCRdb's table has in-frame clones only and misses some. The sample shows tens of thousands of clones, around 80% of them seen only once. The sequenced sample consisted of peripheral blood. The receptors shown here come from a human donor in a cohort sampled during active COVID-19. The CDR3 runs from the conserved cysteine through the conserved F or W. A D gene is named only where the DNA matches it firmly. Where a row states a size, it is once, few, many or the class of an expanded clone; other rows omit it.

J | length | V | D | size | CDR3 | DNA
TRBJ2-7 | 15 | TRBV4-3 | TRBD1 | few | CASSRGTGEGYEQYF | TGCGCCAGCAGCCGCGGGACAGGTGAGGGTTACGAGCAGTACTTC
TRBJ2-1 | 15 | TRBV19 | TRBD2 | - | CASSPRGGSYNEQFF | TGTGCCAGTAGTCCCCGCGGGGGCTCCTACAATGAGCAGTTCTTC
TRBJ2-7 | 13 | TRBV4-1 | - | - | CASSGWGPYEQYF | TGCGCCAGCAGCGGATGGGGCCCCTACGAGCAGTACTTC
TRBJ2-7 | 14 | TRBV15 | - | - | CATSRGLATYEQYF | TGTGCCACCAGCAGAGGGCTAGCGACCTACGAGCAGTACTTC
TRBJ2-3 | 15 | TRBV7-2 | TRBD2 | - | CASSSGLVLTDTQYF | TGTGCCAGCAGCTCTGGACTAGTCCTAACAGATACGCAGTATTTT
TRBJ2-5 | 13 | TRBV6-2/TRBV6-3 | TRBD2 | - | CASSYTGLATPYF | TGTGCCAGCAGTTACACGGGACTAGCGACTCCATACTTC
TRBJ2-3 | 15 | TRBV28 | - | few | CASSSGGSNTDTQYF | TGTGCCAGCAGTTCAGGAGGTTCTAACACAGATACGCAGTATTTT
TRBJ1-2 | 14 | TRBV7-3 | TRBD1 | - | CASSLKGTDYGYTF | TGTGCCAGCAGCCTAAAGGGGACAGACTATGGCTACACCTTC
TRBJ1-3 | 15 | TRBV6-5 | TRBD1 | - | CASTATGRSGNTIYF | TGTGCCAGCACTGCGACAGGGCGCTCTGGAAACACCATATATTTT
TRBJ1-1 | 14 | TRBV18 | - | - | CASSSLGGDTEAFF | TGTGCCAGCTCATCGCTAGGGGGGGACACTGAAGCTTTCTTT
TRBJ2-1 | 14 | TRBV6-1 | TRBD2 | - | CASSDRGGYNEQFF | TGTGCCAGCAGTGATCGGGGGGGTTACAATGAGCAGTTCTTC
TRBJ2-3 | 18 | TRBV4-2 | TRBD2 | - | CASSPADLSGVAGDTQYF | TGTGCCAGCAGCCCAGCCGACCTTAGCGGGGTGGCGGGAGATACGCAGTATTTT
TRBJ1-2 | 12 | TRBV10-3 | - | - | CAISQGLGGYTF | TGTGCCATCAGCCAGGGGCTTGGAGGCTACACCTTC
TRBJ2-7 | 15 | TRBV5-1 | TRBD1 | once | CASSLRGGTSYEQYF | TGCGCCAGCAGCTTGCGAGGGGGCACCTCCTACGAGCAGTACTTC
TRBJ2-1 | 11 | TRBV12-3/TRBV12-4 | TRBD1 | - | CASSLGTVPFF | TGTGCCAGCAGTTTGGGGACAGTACCGTTCTTC
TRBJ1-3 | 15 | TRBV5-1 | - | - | CASSLGSDSGNTIYF | TGCGCCAGCAGCTTGGGGAGTGACTCTGGAAACACCATATATTTT
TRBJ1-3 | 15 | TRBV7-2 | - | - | CASSLEAQGANTIYF | TGTGCCAGCAGCTTAGAGGCGCAGGGTGCAAACACCATATATTTT
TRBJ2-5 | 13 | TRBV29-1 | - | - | CSASGSSGETQYF | TGCAGCGCTTCAGGGTCGAGTGGAGAGACCCAGTACTTC
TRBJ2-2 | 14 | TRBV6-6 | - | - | CASSYSSVTGELFF | TGTGCCAGCAGTTACTCGTCCGTCACCGGGGAGCTGTTTTTT
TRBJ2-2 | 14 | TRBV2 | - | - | CASSDWHSTGELFF | TGTGCCAGCAGTGATTGGCACAGTACCGGGGAGCTGTTTTTT
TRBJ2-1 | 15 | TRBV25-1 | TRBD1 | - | CASSAWTGAYNEQFF | TGTGCCAGCAGTGCGTGGACAGGGGCCTACAATGAGCAGTTCTTC
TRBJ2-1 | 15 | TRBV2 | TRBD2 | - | CASRPKREGYNEQFF | TGTGCCAGCAGACCTAAGCGGGAGGGTTACAATGAGCAGTTCTTC
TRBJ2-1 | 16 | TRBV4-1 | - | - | CASSQGRTRGDHEQFF | TGCGCCAGCAGTCAGGGGAGGACTAGAGGGGACCATGAGCAGTTCTTC
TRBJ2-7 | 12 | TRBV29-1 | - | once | CSAQGGVTEQYF | TGCAGCGCCCAGGGTGGGGTTACCGAGCAGTACTTC
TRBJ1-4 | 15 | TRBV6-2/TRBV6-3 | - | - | CASSYGGAANEKLFF | TGTGCCAGCAGTTACGGTGGGGCGGCTAATGAAAAACTGTTTTTT
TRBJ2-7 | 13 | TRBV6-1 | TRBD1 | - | CASSEKAGTGKYF | TGTGCCAGCAGTGAAAAAGCGGGGACAGGGAAGTACTTC
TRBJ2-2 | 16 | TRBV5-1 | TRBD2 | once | CASSRSGSQWAGELFF | TGCGCCAGCAGCCGTAGCGGGAGTCAATGGGCCGGGGAGCTGTTTTTT
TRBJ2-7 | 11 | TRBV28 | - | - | CASSLLYEQYF | TGTGCCAGCAGCCTTCTATATGAGCAGTACTTC
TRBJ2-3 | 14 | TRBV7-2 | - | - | CASSWSRSTDTQYF | TGTGCCAGCAGCTGGTCCAGATCCACAGATACGCAGTATTTT
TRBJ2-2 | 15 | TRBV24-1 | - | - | CATSDRHRDTGELFF | TGTGCCACCAGTGATCGTCACAGAGACACCGGGGAGCTGTTTTTT
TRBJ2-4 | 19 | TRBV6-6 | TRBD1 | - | CASSPPLRTGNGAKNIQYF | TGTGCCAGCAGTCCCCCTCTCCGGACAGGGAATGGAGCCAAAAACATTCAGTACTTC
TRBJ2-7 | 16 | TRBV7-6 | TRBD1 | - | CASSLATNTGDGEQYF | TGTGCCAGCAGCTTAGCTACCAATACAGGGGACGGCGAGCAGTACTTC
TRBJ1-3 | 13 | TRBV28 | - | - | CAIRRGEGNTIYF | TGTGCCATCCGGAGGGGCGAGGGAAACACCATATATTTT
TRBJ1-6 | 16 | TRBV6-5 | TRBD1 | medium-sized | CASSYSDRGQVSPLHF | TGTGCCAGCAGTTACTCGGACAGGGGGCAGGTTTCACCCCTCCACTTT
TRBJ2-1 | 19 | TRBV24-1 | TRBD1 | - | CATSDMTGGWSTRLNEQFF | TGTGCCACCAGTGATATGACAGGGGGTTGGTCGACTAGGCTTAATGAGCAGTTCTTC
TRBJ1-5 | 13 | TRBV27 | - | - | CASSPGQNQPQHF | TGTGCCAGCAGCCCAGGACAGAATCAGCCCCAGCATTTT
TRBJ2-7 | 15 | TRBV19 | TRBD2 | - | CASSTLAGGPYEQYF | TGTGCCAGTAGTACCCTAGCGGGAGGGCCCTACGAGCAGTACTTC
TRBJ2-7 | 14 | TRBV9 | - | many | CASSAGQGTYEQYF | TGTGCCAGCAGCGCAGGTCAGGGTACCTACGAGCAGTACTTC
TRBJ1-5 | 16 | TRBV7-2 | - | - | CASSSGAGDSNQPQHF | TGTGCCAGCAGCTCCGGCGCGGGGGATAGCAATCAGCCCCAGCATTTT
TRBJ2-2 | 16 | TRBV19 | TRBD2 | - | CASRVGVAGATGELFF | TGTGCCAGTAGGGTTGGGGTAGCGGGAGCCACCGGGGAGCTGTTTTTT
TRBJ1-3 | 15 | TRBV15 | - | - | CATSRDQGAGNTIYF | TGTGCCACCAGCAGAGATCAGGGTGCTGGAAACACCATATATTTT
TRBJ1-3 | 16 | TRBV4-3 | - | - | CASSQDLVSSGNTIYF | TGCGCCAGCAGCCAAGATTTGGTGAGCTCTGGAAACACCATATATTTT
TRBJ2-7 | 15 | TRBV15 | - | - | CATSRDKGAAYEQYF | TGTGCCACCAGCAGAGATAAAGGGGCAGCCTACGAGCAGTACTTC
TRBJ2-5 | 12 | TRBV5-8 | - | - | CASSRGLETQYF | TGTGCCAGCAGTCGGGGTCTGGAGACCCAGTACTTC
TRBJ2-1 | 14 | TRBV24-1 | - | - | CATSDLQSSKEQFF | TGTGCCACCAGTGATTTGCAGTCTAGCAAAGAGCAGTTCTTC
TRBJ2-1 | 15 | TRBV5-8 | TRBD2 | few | CASSRLAGGNNEQFF | TGTGCCAGCAGCAGGCTAGCGGGAGGGAATAATGAGCAGTTCTTC
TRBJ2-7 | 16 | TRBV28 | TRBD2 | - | CASSLLGLAISYEQYF | TGTGCCAGCAGTTTATTGGGACTAGCGATCTCCTACGAGCAGTACTTC
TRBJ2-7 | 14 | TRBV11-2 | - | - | CASSLGSGLAEQYF | TGTGCCAGCAGCTTAGGATCGGGACTGGCGGAGCAGTACTTC
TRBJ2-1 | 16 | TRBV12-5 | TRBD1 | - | CASGAYSGTGSPEQFF | TGTGCTAGTGGAGCCTATTCCGGGACAGGGTCCCCTGAGCAGTTCTTC
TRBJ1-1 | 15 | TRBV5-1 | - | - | CASSLHPRLAAEAFF | TGCGCCAGCAGCTTGCATCCCCGGCTCGCGGCTGAAGCTTTCTTT
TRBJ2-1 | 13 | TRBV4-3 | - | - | CASSQGSSNEQFF | TGCGCCAGCAGCCAAGGCAGTTCCAATGAGCAGTTCTTC
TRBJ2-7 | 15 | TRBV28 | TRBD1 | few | CASSRWTGTGDEQYF | TGTGCCAGCAGTAGGTGGACCGGGACAGGGGACGAGCAGTACTTC
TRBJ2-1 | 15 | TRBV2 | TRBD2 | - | CASTWGLELSNEQFF | TGTGCCAGCACGTGGGGACTAGAGTTATCCAATGAGCAGTTCTTC
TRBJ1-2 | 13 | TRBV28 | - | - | CASSFGGPYGYTF | TGTGCCAGCAGTTTCGGGGGACCCTATGGCTACACCTTC
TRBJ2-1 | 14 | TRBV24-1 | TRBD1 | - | CATSDPTGNNEQFF | TGTGCCACCAGTGATCCGACAGGGAACAATGAGCAGTTCTTC
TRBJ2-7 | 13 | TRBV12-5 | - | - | CASAPHPTYEQYF | TGTGCTAGTGCCCCCCACCCTACGTACGAGCAGTACTTC
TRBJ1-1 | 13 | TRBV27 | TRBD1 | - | CASSLRGTGQAFF | TGTGCCAGCAGTTTACGGGGGACAGGGCAAGCTTTCTTT